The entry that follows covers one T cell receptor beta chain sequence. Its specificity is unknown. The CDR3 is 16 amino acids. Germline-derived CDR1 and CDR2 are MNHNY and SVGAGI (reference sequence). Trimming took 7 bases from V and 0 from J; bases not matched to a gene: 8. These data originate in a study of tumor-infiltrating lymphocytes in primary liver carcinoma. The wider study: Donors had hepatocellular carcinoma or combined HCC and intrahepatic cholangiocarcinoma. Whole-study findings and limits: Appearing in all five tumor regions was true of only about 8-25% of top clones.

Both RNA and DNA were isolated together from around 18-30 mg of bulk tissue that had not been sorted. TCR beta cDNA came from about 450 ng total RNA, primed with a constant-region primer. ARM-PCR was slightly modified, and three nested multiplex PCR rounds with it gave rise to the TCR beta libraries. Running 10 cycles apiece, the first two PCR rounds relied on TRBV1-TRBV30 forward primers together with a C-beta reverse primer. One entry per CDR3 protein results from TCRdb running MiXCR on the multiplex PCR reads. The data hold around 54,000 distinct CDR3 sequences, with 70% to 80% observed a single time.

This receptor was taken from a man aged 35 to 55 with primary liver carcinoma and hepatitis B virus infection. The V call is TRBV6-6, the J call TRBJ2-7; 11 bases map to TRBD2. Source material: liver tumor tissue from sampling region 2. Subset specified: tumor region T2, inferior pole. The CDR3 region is CASMVLAGVGSYEQYF. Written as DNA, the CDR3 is TGTGCCAGCATGGTACTAGCGGGAGTAGGCTCCTACGAGCAGTACTTC.